The clone carrying this T cell receptor beta chain has a count of ten or more. The CDR3 spans 14 residues. Deletions cut 5 bases from V and 5 bases from J, with 15 bases between. Through Arm-PCR of CDR3 regions and iRepertoire HTBI primers, TCR beta libraries were built. Each CDR3 protein gets one entry after TCRdb re-called the multiplex PCR reads with MiXCR. The sample has roughly 520,000 distinct CDR3 sequences, about 11% seen once. The data were taken from a study of regulatory T cells in long-lasting Graves disease. Stated time point: newly diagnosed GD, antithyroid drugs for less than 3 months. The TCR library used RNA extracted from PBMCs. These records were also assigned to another study, of T cells in Graves' hyperthyroidism and ophthalmopathy. In that study: The TCR CDR3 was amplified in a first-round RT-PCR using the HTBI primer set.

This chain connects TRBV12-3 or TRBV12-4 to TRBJ2-5; D perhaps matches TRBD1 (6 bases). The origin of this receptor is a woman younger than 45 with Graves disease. The sequences come from peripheral blood mononuclear cells (PBMCs), collected at new diagnosis, from a patient treated with antithyroid drugs. The CDR3 nucleotides are TGTGCCAGCAGTCAACTTAGGACAGCGGAGACCCAGTACTTC. Translated: CASSQLRTAETQYF.